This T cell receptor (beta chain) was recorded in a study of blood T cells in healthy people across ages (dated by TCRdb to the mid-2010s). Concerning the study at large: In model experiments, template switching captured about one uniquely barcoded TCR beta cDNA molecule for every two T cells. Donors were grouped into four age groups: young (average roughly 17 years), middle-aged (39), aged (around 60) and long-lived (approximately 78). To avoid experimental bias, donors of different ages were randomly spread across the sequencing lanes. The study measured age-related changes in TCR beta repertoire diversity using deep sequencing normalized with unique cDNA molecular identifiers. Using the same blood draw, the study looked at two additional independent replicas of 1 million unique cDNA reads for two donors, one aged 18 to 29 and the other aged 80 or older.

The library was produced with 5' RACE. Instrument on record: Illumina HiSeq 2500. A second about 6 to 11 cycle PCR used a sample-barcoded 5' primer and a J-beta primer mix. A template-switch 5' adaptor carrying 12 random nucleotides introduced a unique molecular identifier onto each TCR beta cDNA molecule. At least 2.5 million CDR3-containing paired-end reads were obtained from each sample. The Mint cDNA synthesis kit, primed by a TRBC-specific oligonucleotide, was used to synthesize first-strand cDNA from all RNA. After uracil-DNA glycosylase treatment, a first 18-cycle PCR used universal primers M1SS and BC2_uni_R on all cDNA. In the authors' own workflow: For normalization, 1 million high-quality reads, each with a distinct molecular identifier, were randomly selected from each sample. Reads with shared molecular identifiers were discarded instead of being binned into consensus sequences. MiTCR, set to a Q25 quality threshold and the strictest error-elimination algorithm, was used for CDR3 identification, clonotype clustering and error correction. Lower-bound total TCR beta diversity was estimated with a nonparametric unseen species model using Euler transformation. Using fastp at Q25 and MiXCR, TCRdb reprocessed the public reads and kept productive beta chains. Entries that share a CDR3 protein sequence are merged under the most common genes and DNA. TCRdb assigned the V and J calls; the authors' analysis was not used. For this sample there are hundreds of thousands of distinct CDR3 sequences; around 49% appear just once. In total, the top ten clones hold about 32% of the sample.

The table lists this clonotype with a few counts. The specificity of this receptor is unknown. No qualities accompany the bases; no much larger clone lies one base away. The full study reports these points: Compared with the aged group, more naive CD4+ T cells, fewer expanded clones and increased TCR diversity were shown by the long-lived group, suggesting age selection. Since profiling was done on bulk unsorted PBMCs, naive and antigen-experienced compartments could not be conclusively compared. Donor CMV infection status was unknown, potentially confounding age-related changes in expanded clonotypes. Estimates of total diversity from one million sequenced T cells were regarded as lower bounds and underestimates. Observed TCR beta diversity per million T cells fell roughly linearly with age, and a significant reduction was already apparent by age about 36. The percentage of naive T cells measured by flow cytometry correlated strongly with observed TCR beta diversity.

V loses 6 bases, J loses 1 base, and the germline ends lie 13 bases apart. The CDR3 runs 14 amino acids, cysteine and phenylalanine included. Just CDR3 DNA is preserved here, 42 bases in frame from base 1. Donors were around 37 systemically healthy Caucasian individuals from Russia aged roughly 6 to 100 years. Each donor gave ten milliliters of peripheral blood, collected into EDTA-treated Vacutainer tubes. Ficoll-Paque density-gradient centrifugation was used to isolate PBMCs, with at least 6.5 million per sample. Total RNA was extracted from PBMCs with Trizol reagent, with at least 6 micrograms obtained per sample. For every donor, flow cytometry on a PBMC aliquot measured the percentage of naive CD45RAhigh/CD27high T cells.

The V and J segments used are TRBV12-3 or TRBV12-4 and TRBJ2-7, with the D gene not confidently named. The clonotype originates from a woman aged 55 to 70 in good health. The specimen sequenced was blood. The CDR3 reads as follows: CASSLYGMSYEQYF. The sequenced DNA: TGTGCCAGCAGCCTTTACGGTATGTCCTACGAGCAGTACTTC.